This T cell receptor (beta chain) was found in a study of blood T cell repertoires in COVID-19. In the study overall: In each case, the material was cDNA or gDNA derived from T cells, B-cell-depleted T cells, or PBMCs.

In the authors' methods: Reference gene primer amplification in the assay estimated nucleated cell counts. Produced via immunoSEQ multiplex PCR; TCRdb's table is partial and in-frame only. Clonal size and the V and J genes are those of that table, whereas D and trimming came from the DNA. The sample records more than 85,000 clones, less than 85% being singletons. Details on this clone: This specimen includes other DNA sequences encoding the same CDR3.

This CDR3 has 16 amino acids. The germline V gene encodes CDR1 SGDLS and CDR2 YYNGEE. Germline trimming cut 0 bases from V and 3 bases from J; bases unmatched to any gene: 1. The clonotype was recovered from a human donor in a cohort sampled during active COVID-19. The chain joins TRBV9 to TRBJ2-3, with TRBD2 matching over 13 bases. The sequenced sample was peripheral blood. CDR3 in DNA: TGTGCCAGCAGCGTAGGGACTAGCGGGAGAACAGATACGCAGTATTTT. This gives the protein CASSVGTSGRTDTQYF.